This T cell receptor (beta chain) is drawn from a study of beta chain features in type 1 diabetes. This clone was counted between two and nine times. Its specificity is unknown. Sorting based on CD45RO/CCR7/CD25/CD127/CD95/CD27 separated CD4+ naive, central memory, regulatory and stem cell-like memory cells. As every portion of the isolated RNA was reverse transcribed, the sequencing read expressed TCRB transcripts. Method: immunoSEQ multiplex PCR; TCRdb's copy keeps in-frame clones and lacks some. The repertoire has hundreds of thousands of clones, about 11% of them found once; the top ten carry approximately 0.015%. Study-wide results and limits: All four CD4+ subsets of Type 1 diabetes patients contained TCRB CDR3s that were moderately but significantly shorter. It was among patients, rather than healthy donors, that naive, central memory and Treg TCRB repertoires appeared more similar.

This CDR3 region has 13 residues. V was clipped by 0 bases and J by 7 bases, with 10 bases between them. The germline gives CDR1 SGHDT, CDR2 YYEEEE. This chain joins TRBV5-6 and TRBJ2-5; D call uncertain. This TCR was sampled from a man in his thirties or forties with type 1 diabetes. The sequenced sample was naive CD4+ T cells from blood. CDR3 bases: TGTGCCAGCAGCTTGGGGCCCGCAGGGACCCAGTACTTC. Translated, it gives CASSLGPAGTQYF. The whole variable domain, filled in from reference TRBV5-6 and TRBJ2-5, reads DAGVTQSPTHLIKTRGQQVTLRCSPKSGHDTVSWYQQALGQGPQFIFQYYEEEERQRGNFPDRFSGHQFPNYSSELNVNALLLGDSALYLCASSLGPAGTQYFGPGTRLLVL.